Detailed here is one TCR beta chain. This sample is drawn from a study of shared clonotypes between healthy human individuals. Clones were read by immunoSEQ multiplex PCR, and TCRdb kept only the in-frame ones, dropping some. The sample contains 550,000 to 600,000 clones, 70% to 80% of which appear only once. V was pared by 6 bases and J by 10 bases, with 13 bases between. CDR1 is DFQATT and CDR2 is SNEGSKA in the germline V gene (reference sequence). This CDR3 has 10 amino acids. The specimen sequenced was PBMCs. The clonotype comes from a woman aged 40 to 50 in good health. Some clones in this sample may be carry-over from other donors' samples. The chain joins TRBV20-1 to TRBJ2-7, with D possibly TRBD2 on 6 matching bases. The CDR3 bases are TGCAGTGCCCGGCCTAGCGATCAGTACTTC. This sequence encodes CSARPSDQYF.